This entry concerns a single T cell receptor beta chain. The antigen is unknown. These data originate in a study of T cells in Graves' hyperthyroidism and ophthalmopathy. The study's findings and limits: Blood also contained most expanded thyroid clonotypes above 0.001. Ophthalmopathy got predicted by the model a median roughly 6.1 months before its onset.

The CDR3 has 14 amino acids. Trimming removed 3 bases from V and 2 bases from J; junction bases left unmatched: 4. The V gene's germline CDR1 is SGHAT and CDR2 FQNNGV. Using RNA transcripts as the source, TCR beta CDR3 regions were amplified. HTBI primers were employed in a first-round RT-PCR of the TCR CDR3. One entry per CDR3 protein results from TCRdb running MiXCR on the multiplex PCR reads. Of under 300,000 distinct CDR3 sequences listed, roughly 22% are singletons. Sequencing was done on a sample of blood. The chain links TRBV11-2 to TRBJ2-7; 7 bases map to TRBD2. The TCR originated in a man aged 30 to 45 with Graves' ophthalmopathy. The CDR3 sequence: CASSLVSGPYEQYF. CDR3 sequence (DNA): TGTGCCAGCAGCTTGGTTAGCGGGCCCTACGAGCAGTACTTC.